This T cell receptor beta chain emerged from a study of T cell responses to AZD1222 COVID-19 vaccine. The germline gives CDR1 SGHRS, CDR2 YFSETQ. The CDR3 runs to 13 residues. V was trimmed by 5 bases and J by 2 bases, leaving 11 bases between them. Generated by immunoSEQ multiplex PCR, the TCRdb table keeps only in-frame clones and is missing some. The data show 150,000 to 200,000 clones, around 88% seen once. The TCR was taken from an adult in good health. J is TRBJ2-7 and V is TRBV5-1; D is uncertain. This material consisted of peripheral blood, taken on day 0 of AZD1222 vaccination. The CDR3 sequence: CASRRALAYEQYF. CDR3 nucleotides: TGCGCCAGCAGACGGGCGCTAGCCTACGAGCAGTACTTC.